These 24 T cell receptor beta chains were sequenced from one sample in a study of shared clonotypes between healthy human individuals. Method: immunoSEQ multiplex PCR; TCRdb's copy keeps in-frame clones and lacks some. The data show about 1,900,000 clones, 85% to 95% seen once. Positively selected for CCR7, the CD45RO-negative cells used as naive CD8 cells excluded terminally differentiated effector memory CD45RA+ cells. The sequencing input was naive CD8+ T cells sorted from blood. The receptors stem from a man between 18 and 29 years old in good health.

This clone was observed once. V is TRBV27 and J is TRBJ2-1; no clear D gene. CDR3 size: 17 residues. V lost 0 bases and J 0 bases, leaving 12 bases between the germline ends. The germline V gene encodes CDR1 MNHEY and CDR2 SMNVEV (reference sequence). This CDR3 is CASSLSPRSPSYNEQFF. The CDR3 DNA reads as TGTGCCAGCAGTTTATCCCCAAGAAGCCCCTCCTACAATGAGCAGTTCTTC.

For the CDR3, the DNA is TGTGCCAGTAGTACCCTCAAGGGACAGGGGGAAACTGGCTACACCTTC. Encoded protein: CASSTLKGQGETGYTF. The genes are TRBV19 and TRBJ1-2; 11 bases map to TRBD1. Germline CDR1 reads LNHDA; CDR2 reads SQIVND (reference sequence). V was clipped by 4 bases and J by 7 bases; unmatched bases: 11. This CDR3 is built from 16 residues. The variable domain in full, with the rest retrieved from reference TRBV19 and TRBJ1-2, is DGGITQSPKYLFRKEGQNVTLSCEQNLNHDAMYWYRQDPGQGLRLIYYSQIVNDFQKGDIAEGYSVSREKKESFPLTVTSAQKNPTAFYLCASSTLKGQGETGYTFGSGTRLTVV.

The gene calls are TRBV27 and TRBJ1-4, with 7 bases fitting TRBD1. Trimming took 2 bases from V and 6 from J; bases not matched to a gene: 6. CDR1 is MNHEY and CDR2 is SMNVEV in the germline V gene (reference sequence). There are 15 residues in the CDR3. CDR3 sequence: CASSLGTASYEKLFF. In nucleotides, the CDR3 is TGTGCCAGCAGTTTAGGGACAGCTTCTTATGAAAAACTGTTTTTT.

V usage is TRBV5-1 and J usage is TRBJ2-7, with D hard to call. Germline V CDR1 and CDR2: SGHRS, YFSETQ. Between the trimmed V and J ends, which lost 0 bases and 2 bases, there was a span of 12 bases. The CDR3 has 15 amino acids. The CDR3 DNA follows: TGCGCCAGCAGCTTGGTGAGTACTGAGACCTACGAGCAGTACTTC. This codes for CASSLVSTETYEQYF.

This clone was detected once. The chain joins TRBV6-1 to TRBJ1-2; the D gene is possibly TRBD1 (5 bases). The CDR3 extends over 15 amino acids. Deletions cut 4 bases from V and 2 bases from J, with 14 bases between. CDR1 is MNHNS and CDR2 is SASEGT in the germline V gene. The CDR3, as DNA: TGTGCCAGCAGTGTCACGGGACCCATAAACTATGGCTACACCTTC. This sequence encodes CASSVTGPINYGYTF.

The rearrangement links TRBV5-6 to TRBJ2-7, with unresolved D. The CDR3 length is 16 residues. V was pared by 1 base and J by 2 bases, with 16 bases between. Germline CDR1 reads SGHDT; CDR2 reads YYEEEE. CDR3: CASSLSGYSGPYEQYF. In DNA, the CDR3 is TGTGCCAGCAGCTTGTCGGGCTACTCTGGGCCCTACGAGCAGTACTTC.

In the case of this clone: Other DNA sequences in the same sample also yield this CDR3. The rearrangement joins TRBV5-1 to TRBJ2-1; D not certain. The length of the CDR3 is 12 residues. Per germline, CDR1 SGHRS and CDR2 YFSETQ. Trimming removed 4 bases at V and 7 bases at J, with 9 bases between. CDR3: CASSGVGNEQFF. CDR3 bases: TGCGCCAGCAGCGGGGTGGGGAATGAGCAGTTCTTC.

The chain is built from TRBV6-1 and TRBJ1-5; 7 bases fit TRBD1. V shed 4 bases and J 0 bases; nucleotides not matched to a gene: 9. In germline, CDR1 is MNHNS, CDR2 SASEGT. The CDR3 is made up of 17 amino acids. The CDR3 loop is CASSGFRDSYSNQPQHF. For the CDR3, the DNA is TGTGCCAGCAGTGGATTCCGGGACAGTTATAGCAATCAGCCCCAGCATTTT.

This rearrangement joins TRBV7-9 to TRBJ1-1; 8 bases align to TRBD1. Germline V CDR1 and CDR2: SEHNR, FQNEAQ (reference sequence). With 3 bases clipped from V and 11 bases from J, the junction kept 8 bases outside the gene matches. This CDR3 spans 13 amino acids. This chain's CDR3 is CASSLKEDRVAFF. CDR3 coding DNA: TGTGCCAGCAGCTTGAAGGAGGACAGGGTTGCTTTCTTT.

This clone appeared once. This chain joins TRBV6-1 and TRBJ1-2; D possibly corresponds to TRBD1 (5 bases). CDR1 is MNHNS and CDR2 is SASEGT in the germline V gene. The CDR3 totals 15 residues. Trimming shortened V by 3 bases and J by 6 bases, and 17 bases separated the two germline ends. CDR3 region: CASSEDRLTGDGYTF. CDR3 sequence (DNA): TGTGCCAGCAGTGAGGACCGTCTAACAGGTGATGGCTACACCTTC.

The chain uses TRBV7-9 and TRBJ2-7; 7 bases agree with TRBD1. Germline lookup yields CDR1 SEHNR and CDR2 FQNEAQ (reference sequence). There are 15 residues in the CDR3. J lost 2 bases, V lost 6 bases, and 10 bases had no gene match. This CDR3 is CASRPQGIGAYEQYF. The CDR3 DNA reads TGTGCCAGCAGACCACAGGGGATCGGAGCCTACGAGCAGTACTTC.

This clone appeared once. Written as DNA, the CDR3 is TGTGCCAGCAGTCACAGGGGGTACGAGCAGTACTTC. Protein: CASSHRGYEQYF. This chain links TRBV27 with TRBJ2-7; 8 nucleotides line up with TRBD1. This CDR3 contains 12 residues. V dropped 5 bases and J dropped 4; count of bases not matched to a gene: 1. CDR1 and CDR2 (germline): MNHEY, SMNVEV (reference sequence).

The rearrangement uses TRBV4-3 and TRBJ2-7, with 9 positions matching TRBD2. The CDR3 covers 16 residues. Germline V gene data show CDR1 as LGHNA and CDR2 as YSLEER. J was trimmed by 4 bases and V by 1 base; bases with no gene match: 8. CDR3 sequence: CASSQGAAGGIYEQYF. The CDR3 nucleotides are TGCGCCAGCAGCCAAGGAGCAGCGGGAGGTATATACGAGCAGTACTTC.

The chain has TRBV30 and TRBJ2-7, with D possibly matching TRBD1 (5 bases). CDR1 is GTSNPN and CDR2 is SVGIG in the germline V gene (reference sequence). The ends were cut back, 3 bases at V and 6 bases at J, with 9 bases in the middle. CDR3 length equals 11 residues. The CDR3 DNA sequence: TGTGCCTGGAGCACAGGCTCCGAGCAGTACTTC. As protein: CAWSTGSEQYF. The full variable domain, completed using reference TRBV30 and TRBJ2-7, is SQTIHQWPATLVQPVGSPLSLECTVEGTSNPNLYWYRQAAGRGLQLLFYSVGIGQISSEVPQNLSASRPQDRQFILSSKKLLLSDSGFYLCAWSTGSEQYFGPGTRLTVT.

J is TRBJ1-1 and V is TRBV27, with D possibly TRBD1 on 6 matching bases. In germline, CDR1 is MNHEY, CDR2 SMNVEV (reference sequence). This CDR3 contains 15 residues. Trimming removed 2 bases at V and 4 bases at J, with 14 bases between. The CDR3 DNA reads TGTGCCAGCAGTTTAACGGGGGGCGGGAGCACTGAAGCTTTCTTT. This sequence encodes CASSLTGGGSTEAFF.

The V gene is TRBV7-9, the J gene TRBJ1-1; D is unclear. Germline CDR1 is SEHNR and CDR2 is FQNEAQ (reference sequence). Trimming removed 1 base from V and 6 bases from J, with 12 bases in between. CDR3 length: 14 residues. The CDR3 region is CASSLEVLYAEAFF. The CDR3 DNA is TGTGCCAGCAGCTTAGAGGTCCTCTACGCTGAAGCTTTCTTT.

CDR3 sequence (DNA): TGTGCCAGCAGGTTAACCGGGACAGGGACGTCTGAAGCTTTCTTT. Protein sequence: CASRLTGTGTSEAFF. The V and J genes are TRBV6-6 and TRBJ1-1; 9 nucleotides agree with TRBD1. J lost 6 bases, V lost 6 bases, and 11 bases had no gene match. Germline CDR1 is MNHNY and CDR2 is SVGAGI (reference sequence). CDR3 length equals 15 residues.

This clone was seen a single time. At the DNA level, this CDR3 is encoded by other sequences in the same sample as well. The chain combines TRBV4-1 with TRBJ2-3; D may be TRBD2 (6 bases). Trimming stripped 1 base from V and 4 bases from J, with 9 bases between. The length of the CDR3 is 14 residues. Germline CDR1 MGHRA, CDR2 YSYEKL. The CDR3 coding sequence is TGCGCCAGCAGCCAAGGTTTAGCGGCAGATACGCAGTATTTT. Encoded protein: CASSQGLAADTQYF.

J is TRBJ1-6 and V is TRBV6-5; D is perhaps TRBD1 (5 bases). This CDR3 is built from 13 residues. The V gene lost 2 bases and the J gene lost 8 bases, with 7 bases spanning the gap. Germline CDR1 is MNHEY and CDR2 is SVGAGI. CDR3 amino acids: CASSYGGHSPLHF. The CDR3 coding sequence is TGTGCCAGCAGTTACGGGGGTCATTCACCCCTCCACTTT.

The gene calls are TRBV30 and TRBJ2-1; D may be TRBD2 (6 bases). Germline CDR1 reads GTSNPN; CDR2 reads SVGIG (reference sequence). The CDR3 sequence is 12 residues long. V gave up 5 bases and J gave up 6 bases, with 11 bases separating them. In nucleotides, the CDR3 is TGTGCCTGGGACTTGGGGGGCAATGAGCAGTTCTTC. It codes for CAWDLGGNEQFF.

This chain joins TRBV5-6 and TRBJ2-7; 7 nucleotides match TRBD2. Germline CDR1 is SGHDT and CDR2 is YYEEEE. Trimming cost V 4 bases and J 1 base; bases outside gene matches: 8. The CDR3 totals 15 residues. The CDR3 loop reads CASSEGRGYSYEQYF. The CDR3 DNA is TGTGCCAGCAGCGAGGGGAGGGGATATTCCTACGAGCAGTACTTC.

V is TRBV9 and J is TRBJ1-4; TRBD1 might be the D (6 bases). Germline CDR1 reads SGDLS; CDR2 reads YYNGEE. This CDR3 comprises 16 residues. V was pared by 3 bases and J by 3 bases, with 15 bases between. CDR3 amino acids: CASSEQSDRPNEKLFF. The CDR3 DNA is TGTGCCAGCAGCGAACAGTCTGACAGGCCTAATGAAAAACTGTTTTTT.

CDR3 nucleotides: TGTGCCAGCAGTTACGCTGACGGCCCGAGGGACATTCAGTACTTC. Protein: CASSYADGPRDIQYF. This sequence joins TRBV6-5 and TRBJ2-4, with D possibly TRBD2 on 5 matching bases. Germline lookup yields CDR1 MNHEY and CDR2 SVGAGI. V was cut by 2 bases and J by 8 bases, with 16 bases left in between. This CDR3 has 15 residues.

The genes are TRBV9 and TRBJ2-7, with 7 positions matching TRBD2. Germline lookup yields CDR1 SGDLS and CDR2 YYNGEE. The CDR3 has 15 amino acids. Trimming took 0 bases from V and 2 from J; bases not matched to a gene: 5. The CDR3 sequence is CASSVATGGAYEQYF. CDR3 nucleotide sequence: TGTGCCAGCAGCGTAGCTACTGGGGGGGCCTACGAGCAGTACTTC.